This T cell receptor beta chain was captured by sequencing in a study of blood T cell repertoires in COVID-19. Study overall: COVID-19 samples collected from the United States, Italy and Spain covered acute and convalescent phases. T cells, B-cell-depleted T cells, or PBMCs supplied cDNA or gDNA.

Trimming left V 1 base short and J 6 bases short, with 5 bases between. This CDR3 spans 12 amino acids. Germline values: CDR1 LNHDA, CDR2 SQIVND (reference sequence). As processed by the authors: Amplifying reference gene primers gave estimates of nucleated cell counts. Here immunoSEQ multiplex PCR was the method, and the copy in TCRdb shows in-frame clones only, minus some. V and J calls plus clone size are reproduced from that table; the DNA served to infer D and trimming. The repertoire holds approximately 230,000 clones, with about nine tenths as singletons. As concerns this clone: This sample also contains other DNA sequences that code for the same CDR3.

This receptor was identified in a man aged 25 to 45 who had recovered from COVID-19. V is TRBV19 and J is TRBJ2-3; D not resolved. Sequenced sample: peripheral blood. The CDR3 coding sequence is TGTGCCAGTAGTATAGTAGAGGATACGCAGTATTTT. Protein product: CASSIVEDTQYF.